This record looks at one T cell receptor beta chain sequence and its context. Germline V gene sequence: CDR1 SGHDT, CDR2 YYEEEE. The CDR3 spans 11 residues. Trimming left V 0 bases short and J 7 bases short, with 4 bases between. The data were taken from a study of Siglec-9 on CD8 T cells in melanoma. Profiling relied on immunoSEQ multiplex PCR, and the TCRdb table lists in-frame clones only, not all of them. The sample lists about 36,000 clones, roughly 84% occurring once. The sequenced material came from Siglec-9- CD8+ T cells sorted from blood. The chain recombines TRBV5-6 with TRBJ1-2, with no clear D. The source of this sequence is a human donor in good health. Here the CDR3 reads CASSLAGGYTF. CDR3 in DNA: TGTGCCAGCAGCTTGGCCGGTGGCTACACCTTC.